Presented here are 29 T cell receptor beta chains from one specimen sequenced in a study of blood T cells in healthy people across ages (dated by TCRdb to 2013 to 2016). Library preparation employed 5' RACE. The run used an Illumina HiSeq 2500. A second PCR of about 7 to 12 cycles was performed with a sample-barcoded 5' primer and a J-beta primer mix. The public reads were reanalyzed by TCRdb: fastp trimming at Q25, MiXCR alignment, in-frame beta chains only. All rows with the same CDR3 protein become a single entry with the most common DNA and genes. The sample table shows hundreds of thousands of distinct CDR3 sequences, and 20% to 25% are seen once. The top ten hold about 20% of the sample. The sequenced material came from blood. These receptors all come from a man in his 70s in good health.

This clonotype was observed a few times. The chain couples TRBV18 to TRBJ2-1; D perhaps matches TRBD2 (5 bases). Trimming pared 4 bases from V and 10 bases from J, leaving 20 bases between. The germline V gene has CDR1 KGHSH and CDR2 LQKENI. The CDR3 spans 15 residues. Here the CDR3 DNA reads TGTGCCAGCTCACGAAGGGAGCTCATACTGAACGAGCAGTTCTTC. It encodes CASSRRELILNEQFF. Using reference TRBV18 and TRBJ2-1 for the parts outside the CDR3, the full variable domain is NAGVMQNPRHLVRRRGQEARLRCSPMKGHSHVYWYRQLPEEGLKFMVYLQKENIIDESGMPKERFSAEFPKEGPSILRIQQVVRGDSAAYFCASSRRELILNEQFFGPGTRLTVL.

This clonotype was found a few times. The chain carries TRBV4-3 and TRBJ2-3; TRBD2 aligns across 13 bases. CDR1 and CDR2 from the germline V gene are LGHNA and YSLEER. J lost 2 bases, V lost 4 bases, and 12 bases had no gene match. The CDR3 length is 19 residues. DNA of the CDR3: TGCGCCAGCAGCCGGAGAATAGGACTAGCGGGAGTTCCCACAGATACGCAGTATTTT. Encoded protein: CASSRRIGLAGVPTDTQYF.

This clonotype was observed at least ten times. This sequence joins TRBV18 and TRBJ2-1, with D uncertain. Germline V lookup: CDR1 KGHSH, CDR2 LQKENI. V lost 2 bases, J lost 5 bases, and 4 bases lay in between. CDR3 length equals 12 residues. The CDR3 here is CASSPTNNEQFF. CDR3 coding DNA: TGTGCCAGCTCACCAACTAACAATGAGCAGTTCTTC.

The V and J genes are TRBV5-6 and TRBJ2-5; 9 nucleotides agree with TRBD2. The CDR3 is 16 amino acids. The V and J ends lost 4 bases and 3 bases, in that order; junction bases with no gene match: 10. CDR1 and CDR2 from the germline V gene are SGHDT and YYEEEE. The CDR3 DNA follows: TGTGCCAGCAGCCCAAGTTTGATAGCGGGGGAAGAGACCCAGTACTTC. Translation gives CASSPSLIAGEETQYF.

The chain is built from TRBV11-1 and TRBJ2-1; D remains ambiguous. This CDR3 comprises 13 residues. Trimming removed 5 bases at V and 5 bases at J, with 10 bases between. Germline lookup yields CDR1 SGHAT and CDR2 FQDESV (reference sequence). The CDR3 region has the DNA TGTGCCAGCAGCGTGGACCGGAACAATGAGCAGTTCTTC. Translated: CASSVDRNNEQFF.

This clonotype occurred a few times. The chain is built from TRBV27 and TRBJ2-5, with 7 nucleotides matching TRBD1. The CDR3 consists of 14 residues. V gave up 6 bases and J gave up 2 bases; unmatched junction bases: 6. Germline V gene sequence: CDR1 MNHEY, CDR2 SMNVEV (reference sequence). In DNA, the CDR3 is TGTGCCAGCAGGGGGGACAGAAAACAAGAGACCCAGTACTTC. This sequence encodes CASRGDRKQETQYF.

CDR3 sequence (DNA): TGTGCCAGCAGCGACCGGGCTTTGGCGGGGGGGGCGTTCTTC. Its translation is CASSDRALAGGAFF. The chain joins TRBV7-2 to TRBJ2-1, with 9 bases aligning to TRBD2. Germline assignment: CDR1 SGHTA and CDR2 FQGNSA. The CDR3 length is 14 residues. Trimming at V came to 5 bases and at J to 15 bases, leaving 14 bases not matched to a gene.

V is TRBV6-2 or TRBV6-3 and J is TRBJ2-7, with 8 bases fitting TRBD2. In germline, CDR1 is MNHEY, CDR2 SVGEGT. The CDR3 totals 14 residues. Trimming removed 6 bases from V and 2 bases from J; junction bases left unmatched: 6. CDR3 sequence: CASRERGMTYEQYF. The CDR3 DNA follows: TGTGCCAGCAGAGAGCGGGGGATGACCTACGAGCAGTACTTC.

This clonotype came up a few times. V gene TRBV12-3 or TRBV12-4 combines with J gene TRBJ1-6; 11 nucleotides align to TRBD1. With 5 bases clipped from V and 9 bases from J, the junction kept 6 bases outside the gene matches. This CDR3 is 15 amino acids long. The CDR3 nucleotides are TGTGCCAGCAGTCCCGGGACAGGGGGGGCTTCACCCCTCCACTTT. Encoded protein: CASSPGTGGASPLHF.

This clonotype appeared many times. This sequence joins TRBV12-3 or TRBV12-4 and TRBJ1-5; TRBD1 is a possible D gene (5 bases). The germline V and J ends were trimmed by 5 bases and 10 bases, with 18 bases remaining between them. This CDR3 contains 14 residues. CDR3 DNA sequence: TGTGCCAGCAGTCCGGGGGGACCCAAAAGCCCCCAGCATTTT. This encodes CASSPGGPKSPQHF.

The chain uses TRBV20-1 and TRBJ2-1; the D gene is possibly TRBD2 (5 bases). In germline, CDR1 is DFQATT, CDR2 SNEGSKA (reference sequence). There are 14 residues in the CDR3. V was pared by 5 bases and J by 7 bases, with 18 bases between. The CDR3 DNA reads TGCAGTGCTCGGGGAGTGGGAGCTATGAATGAGCAGTTCTTC. Its translation: CSARGVGAMNEQFF.

This clonotype showed up many times. This chain uses TRBV5-5 with TRBJ1-5; D ambiguous. CDR1 and CDR2 from the germline V gene are SGHKS and YYEKEE (reference sequence). The germline V and J ends were trimmed by 4 bases and 0 bases, with 11 bases remaining between them. The CDR3 spans 15 residues. CDR3 sequence (DNA): TGTGCCAGCAGCCTTCAGGCGTATAGCAATCAGCCCCAGCATTTT. It translates to CASSLQAYSNQPQHF.

V is TRBV12-3 or TRBV12-4 and J is TRBJ1-1, with unresolved D. CDR3 length equals 16 residues. V dropped 6 bases and J dropped 0 bases, with 17 bases sitting between them. This CDR3 is CASSIGVVAMNTEAFF. In DNA, the CDR3 is TGTGCCAGCAGCATTGGGGTGGTGGCGATGAACACTGAAGCTTTCTTT.

This clonotype occurred many times. This rearrangement joins TRBV29-1 to TRBJ2-3; tentatively, D is TRBD1 (7 bases). In germline, CDR1 is SQVTM, CDR2 ANQGSEA. V lost 7 bases to trimming and J lost 4 bases, with 15 bases between them. The CDR3 is 13 amino acids. The CDR3 sequence: CSAAQGEADTQYF. Here the CDR3 DNA reads TGCAGCGCCGCCCAGGGGGAGGCAGATACGCAGTATTTT.

This clonotype showed up just a few times. This sequence joins TRBV5-1 and TRBJ1-1; tentative D call: TRBD1 (6 bases). V was shortened by 0 bases and J by 0 bases, with 9 bases between the two germline ends. The CDR3 covers 15 residues. Germline CDR1 reads SGHRS; CDR2 reads YFSETQ. CDR3 residues: CASSLGAGVNTEAFF. The CDR3 coding sequence is TGCGCCAGCAGCTTGGGGGCAGGGGTGAACACTGAAGCTTTCTTT.

This chain connects TRBV29-1 to TRBJ2-3; a possible D gene is TRBD1 (6 bases). CDR1 and CDR2 from the germline V gene are SQVTM and ANQGSEA. V was pared by 5 bases and J by 0 bases, with 12 bases between. The CDR3 totals 14 residues. CDR3 residues: CSVTGTPSTDTQYF. DNA for the CDR3: TGCAGCGTTACCGGGACACCTAGCACAGATACGCAGTATTTT.

This chain connects TRBV29-1 to TRBJ2-5, with D tentatively TRBD2 (5 bases). V lost 4 bases to trimming and J lost 5 bases, with 8 bases between them. The CDR3 extends over 11 amino acids. Germline CDR1 and CDR2: SQVTM and ANQGSEA. In nucleotides, the CDR3 is TGCAGCGTTGGAACGGGGGAGACCCAGTACTTC. Translation: CSVGTGETQYF.

V usage is TRBV19 and J usage is TRBJ1-6, with a tentative D call TRBD1 (6 bases). Trimming shortened V by 5 bases and J by 0 bases, and 11 bases separated the two germline ends. This CDR3 comprises 16 residues. Per germline, CDR1 LNHDA and CDR2 SQIVND (reference sequence). The CDR3 DNA reads as TGTGCCAGTAGTTCCGGACAGAGCTCCTATAATTCACCCCTCCACTTT. Its protein is CASSSGQSSYNSPLHF.

This clonotype showed up just a few times. The chain joins TRBV12-3 or TRBV12-4 to TRBJ1-1; possibly TRBD1 for D (6 bases). This CDR3 is built from 15 residues. V lost 0 bases and J lost 1, with 9 bases in between. CDR3 DNA: TGTGCCAGCAGTTTAGCAGAACAGGGGAACACTGAAGCTTTCTTT. It yields the protein CASSLAEQGNTEAFF.

For this clonotype: Sequence at one end of the junction differs from germline and may be a read error. The chain employs TRBV12-3 or TRBV12-4 and TRBJ2-1, with D tentatively TRBD1 (6 bases). The CDR3 covers 15 residues. The CDR3 DNA reads as TGTGCCAGTCGACGGTGGGCAGGGGCGGGCAATGAGCAGCTCTTC. Residues: CASRRWAGAGNEQLF.

The table lists this clonotype with a few counts. The chain carries TRBV5-1 and TRBJ2-3; no clear D. The CDR3 runs 12 residues. Germline-derived CDR1 and CDR2 are SGHRS and YFSETQ. V lost 1 base and J lost 6, with 6 bases in between. The CDR3 nucleotides are TGCGCCAGCAGCTTGACGGACGATACGCAGTATTTT. This gives the protein CASSLTDDTQYF.

Written as DNA, the CDR3 is TGTGCCAGCAGCCCAGATGTGGGGGTCCAAGAGACCCAGTACTTC. Protein sequence: CASSPDVGVQETQYF. The V call is TRBV3-1, the J call TRBJ2-5, with D possibly called TRBD1 or TRBD2 (5 bases each). Germline assignment: CDR1 LGHDT and CDR2 YNNKEL (reference sequence). V lost 4 bases to trimming and J lost 1 base, with 13 bases between them. The CDR3 length is 15 residues.

This clonotype was counted ten times or more. The V call is TRBV12-3 or TRBV12-4, the J call TRBJ1-1; unclear D gene. The CDR3 spans 13 residues. Trimming removed 6 bases from V and 1 base from J, with 9 bases in between. For the CDR3, the DNA is TGTGCCAGCAGGTTGACAAAGAACACTGAAGCTTTCTTT. It encodes CASRLTKNTEAFF.

J is TRBJ2-3 and V is TRBV4-1, with 7 bases fitting TRBD2. This CDR3 is built from 18 residues. Germline CDR1 and CDR2: MGHRA and YSYEKL. After removal of 0 bases from V and 5 bases from J, the junction contained 14 bases not matched to a gene. DNA for the CDR3: TGCGCCAGCAGCCAAGATGGTCCAGGACGGGGGGTCGGAGATACGCAGTATTTT. Protein: CASSQDGPGRGVGDTQYF.

This sequence joins TRBV2 and TRBJ2-3; TRBD2 matches 9 bases. CDR3 length: 14 amino acids. J lost 6 bases, V lost 4 bases, and 5 bases had no gene match. Germline V gene data show CDR1 as SNHLY and CDR2 as FYNNEI. CDR3 residues: CASSGGLAGDTQYF. CDR3 in DNA: TGTGCCAGCAGTGGGGGACTAGCAGGTGATACGCAGTATTTT.

This clonotype has a handful of counts. The J gene is TRBJ1-6, the V gene TRBV12-3 or TRBV12-4, with D hard to call. The V gene lost 6 bases and the J gene lost 4 bases, with 13 bases spanning the gap. The CDR3 covers 15 residues. The CDR3 spells CASRDGGHYNSPLHF. CDR3 bases: TGTGCCAGCAGGGATGGAGGGCATTATAATTCACCCCTCCACTTT.

In this sample, this clonotype turned up a few times. The rearrangement links TRBV19 to TRBJ2-5; tentatively, D is TRBD2 (6 bases). The DNA end lines up better with TRBJ2-7; the J call may be wrong. Germline CDR1 is LNHDA and CDR2 is SQIVND (reference sequence). CDR3 size: 14 residues. CDR3 residues: CASSKTGGRHEQYV. The CDR3 nucleotides are TGTGCCAGTAGTAAAACCGGGGGAAGGCACGAGCAGTACGTC.

This clonotype occurred many times. This sequence joins TRBV19 and TRBJ2-7; unclear D gene. This CDR3 spans 14 amino acids. V was pared by 5 bases and J by 2 bases, with 13 bases between. Germline assignment: CDR1 LNHDA and CDR2 SQIVND (reference sequence). For the CDR3, the DNA is TGTGCCAGTAGTCCCGGACGTAGCCCCTACGAGCAGTACTTC. Protein product: CASSPGRSPYEQYF.

This chain uses TRBV9 with TRBJ1-2, with TRBD1 as a possible D gene (6 bases). Trimming pared 0 bases from V and 3 bases from J, leaving 12 bases between. CDR3 size: 15 residues. CDR1 SGDLS and CDR2 YYNGEE come from the germline V gene. This CDR3 is CASSVEYRDHYGYTF. CDR3 bases: TGTGCCAGCAGCGTAGAATACAGGGACCACTATGGCTACACCTTC.